The present TCR beta chain was sequenced within a study of control samples from healthy donors and cancer patients. TCRdb's copy holds only in-frame clones and misses some; the assay was immunoSEQ multiplex PCR. This table has roughly 150,000 clones, 89% appearing once. The CDR3 runs 16 residues. Trimming cost V 3 bases and J 3 bases; bases outside gene matches: 8. Germline V gene lookup returns CDR1 KGHDR and CDR2 SFDVKD. The chain uses TRBV24-1 and TRBJ2-3; 7 bases agree with TRBD2. This clonotype was obtained from a young man in good health. Sequenced sample: blood. The CDR3 reads CATSDTTRGGTDTQYF. The DNA of the CDR3 is TGTGCCACCAGTGATACGACCCGGGGAGGGACAGATACGCAGTATTTT.